The rows below give T cell receptor beta chains drawn from one sample of a study of vaccination and CD4 T cells after COVID-19. TCRdb reanalysed the PCR reads using MiXCR and keeps one entry per CDR3 protein. The table records approximately 19,000 distinct CDR3 sequences, around two thirds of them present only once. Here the sequenced sample was CD4+ T cells from blood, taken before SARS-CoV-2 vaccination. These receptor sequences come from a human donor who had recovered from COVID-19. CDR3s include the opening cysteine and the closing phenylalanine or tryptophan. A D gene is named only where the DNA matches it firmly. Where a row states a size, it is once, few, many or the class of an expanded clone; other rows omit it.

D gene	V gene	J gene	clone size	CDR3 DNA	CDR3 protein
-	TRBV7-2	TRBJ2-7	-	TGTGCCAGCAGCCTGAGCCCCAGGAGCTCCTACGAGCAGTACTTC	CASSLSPRSSYEQYF
-	TRBV27	TRBJ2-7	-	TGTGCCAGCAGTTTACGGGTTTTACCCTCCTACGAGCAGTACTTC	CASSLRVLPSYEQYF
TRBD1	TRBV28	TRBJ1-1	-	TGTGCCAGCTGGACAGGGATGAGGAACACTGAAGCTTTCTTT	CASWTGMRNTEAFF
-	TRBV23-1	TRBJ2-2	-	TGCGCCAGCAGTCAATCGGTAGTCTACGGGGAGACCCCCGGGGAGCTGTTTTTT	CASSQSVVYGETPGELFF
-	TRBV10-3	TRBJ1-2	few	TGTGCCATCAGTGAGGATCCGGACGGAAGCTATGGCTACACCTTC	CAISEDPDGSYGYTF
TRBD2	TRBV2	TRBJ2-3	-	TGTGCCAGCAGGGGGGGGACTAGCGGGAGCGGCACAGATACGCAGTATTTT	CASRGGTSGSGTDTQYF
TRBD2	TRBV24-1	TRBJ2-7	-	TGTGCCACCAGTGGGGGCGAAGGGACGGGGGGATACGAGCAGTACTTC	CATSGGEGTGGYEQYF
-	TRBV27	TRBJ1-5	-	TGTGCCAGCAGTCACTCGGACAGCTATAGCAATCAGCCCCAGCATTTT	CASSHSDSYSNQPQHF
-	TRBV20-1	TRBJ2-3	few	TGCAGTGCTAGAGATCTGGGACGCCGCACAGATACGCAGTATTTT	CSARDLGRRTDTQYF
-	TRBV24-1	TRBJ2-7	few	TGTGCCACCAGTGAAAAGACCGGTTGGCGGAGGGAGCAGTACTTC	CATSEKTGWRREQYF
-	TRBV20-1	TRBJ2-5	few	TGCAGTGCTAGAGTCGGCGGGGAGACCCAGTACTTC	CSARVGGETQYF
-	TRBV20-1	TRBJ1-2	-	TGCAGTCCGCGACTAGAGACAGGCCCGACATATGGCTACACCTTC	CSPRLETGPTYGYTF
-	TRBV11-1	TRBJ2-2	-	TGTGCCAGCAGCCCGCGGGCCGTGCCGGGCACCGGGGAGCTGTTTTTT	CASSPRAVPGTGELFF
-	TRBV19	TRBJ1-1	-	TGTGCCAGTAGTATTGGGCAGAACACTGAAGCTTTCTTT	CASSIGQNTEAFF
-	TRBV28	TRBJ2-3	once	TGTGCCAGCAGTCCTAGGGACGCTCAGGATACGCAGTATTTT	CASSPRDAQDTQYF
-	TRBV10-3	TRBJ2-2	-	TGTGCCATCAATCACGCAGATACGAACACCGGGGAGCTGTTTTTT	CAINHADTNTGELFF
TRBD2	TRBV20-1	TRBJ2-1	few	TGCAGTGCTAGAGTCTGGGCGGGAGGATATGAGCAGTTCTTC	CSARVWAGGYEQFF
-	TRBV5-1	TRBJ1-1	-	TGCGCCAGCAGCTTGGAATATACAGGGAACACTGAAGCTTTCTTT	CASSLEYTGNTEAFF
-	TRBV7-3	TRBJ2-6	-	TGTGCCAGCAGCTCCCAAGCCTCTGGGGCCAACGTCCTGACTTTC	CASSSQASGANVLTF
-	TRBV27	TRBJ1-6	few	TGTGCCAGCAGTTATATCAGAGCCTCACCCCTCCACTTT	CASSYIRASPLHF
TRBD1	TRBV25-1	TRBJ2-4	-	TGTGCCAGCAGTGAAACGGACAGGTCAGGAAACATTCAGTACTTC	CASSETDRSGNIQYF
TRBD2	TRBV20-1	TRBJ2-5	few	TGCAGTGCTAGAGATCGTATGACCGGGAGGGGGGTAGAGACCCAGTACTTC	CSARDRMTGRGVETQYF
TRBD1	TRBV5-6	TRBJ1-2	-	TGTGCCAGCAGACCTGACAGGGACTATGGCTACACCTTC	CASRPDRDYGYTF
TRBD2	TRBV19	TRBJ2-2	few	TGTGCCAGTAGACCCAGGGCTAGCGGGAACACCGGGGAGCTGTTTTTT	CASRPRASGNTGELFF
TRBD2	TRBV2	TRBJ2-7	-	TGTGCCAGCAGACCTAGACTAGCGGTGCTAACCAGTCCTACCTACGAGCAGTACTTC	CASRPRLAVLTSPTYEQYF
TRBD2	TRBV20-1	TRBJ2-3	-	TGCAGTGCTTATCAAGCGGGAGAGCCCGCATCGTATACGCAGTATTTT	CSAYQAGEPASYTQYF
TRBD2	TRBV20-1	TRBJ2-7	few	TGCAGTGCTAGAGTGGGACTAGCGGGAGACTACGAGCAGTACTTC	CSARVGLAGDYEQYF
TRBD1	TRBV18	TRBJ1-3	-	TGTGCCAGCTCACCCCGGGACAGGGGGCACAACACCATATATTTT	CASSPRDRGHNTIYF
-	TRBV7-3	TRBJ2-7	few	TGTGCCAGCAGCTTAACTCAGACAGCCGAGCAGTACTTC	CASSLTQTAEQYF
-	TRBV20-1	TRBJ2-1	few	TGCAGTGCTAAAGGGGAGATCTCCTACAATGAGCAGTTCTTC	CSAKGEISYNEQFF
TRBD2	TRBV20-1	TRBJ2-3	-	TGCAGTCTCCTTAGCGGGAGGGGTAGGGGCACAGATACGCAGTATTTT	CSLLSGRGRGTDTQYF
-	TRBV20-1	TRBJ2-5	few	TGCAGTGCTCGGGAAGAGACCCAGTACTTC	CSAREETQYF
-	TRBV6-4	TRBJ1-5	few	TGTGCCAGCAGTGTAGGGGTGGGGCAGCCCCAGCATTTT	CASSVGVGQPQHF
TRBD1	TRBV18	TRBJ1-1	once	TGTGCCAGCTCACCTCAGACAGGGGGCACTGAAGCTTTCTTT	CASSPQTGGTEAFF
-	TRBV18	TRBJ2-2	-	TGTGCCAGCTCACGGGACAAACCGAACACCGGGGAGCTGTTTTTT	CASSRDKPNTGELFF